The rows below give T cell receptor beta chains drawn from one sample of a study of STAT5B mutations in CD4+ large granular lymphocyte leukemia. Profiled with immunoSEQ multiplex PCR; TCRdb holds only in-frame clones, not every one. The top ten hold 2.1% of the sample, which has roughly 30,000 clones, roughly three quarters seen once. Sample: CD4+ T cells from blood buffy coats. These receptors all come from a human donor in good health. The CDR3 runs from the conserved cysteine through the conserved F or W. The D gene is left open where the match is weak. Expanded clones are given a class, and other clones once, few, many or no size at all.

DNA	CDR3	V	J	size	D
TGCGCCAGCAGCCCAACACCCTCGACCGAACAGTTCTTC	CASSPTPSTEQFF	TRBV5-1	TRBJ2-1	NA	NA
TGCGCCAGCAGCTTGAGACTAGCGGGAGCGTCGGTCTTC	CASSLRLAGASVF	TRBV5-1	TRBJ2-1	NA	TRBD2
TGTGCCAGCACAGGGGTTGATCAGCCCCAGCATTTT	CASTGVDQPQHF	TRBV28	TRBJ1-5	few	NA
TGTGCCAGCAGCTTCGGGACAGGGGGCGTAGGGACTGAAGCTTTCTTT	CASSFGTGGVGTEAFF	TRBV5-6	TRBJ1-1	NA	TRBD1
TGTGCCAGCAACGAACAGGGTTTCGGGTCTGGGCAGCCCCAGCATTTT	CASNEQGFGSGQPQHF	TRBV2	TRBJ1-5	NA	NA
TGTGCCAGCAGCTCCGGACCGGGGCAGTACTTC	CASSSGPGQYF	TRBV7-6	TRBJ2-7	NA	NA
TGCGCCAGCAGCCCGGACCCTAAGCAGCCCCAGCATTTT	CASSPDPKQPQHF	TRBV5-1	TRBJ1-5	once	NA
TGTGCCAGCAGGCTTAAGGTCAGCAATCAGCCCCAGCATTTT	CASRLKVSNQPQHF	TRBV6-1	TRBJ1-5	once	NA
TGTGCCAGCAGCATCTCCGGGGACAGGGGGCGAGATACGCAGTATTTT	CASSISGDRGRDTQYF	TRBV11-3	TRBJ2-3	NA	TRBD1
TGTGCCAGCAGTGAGGGGACACGGGGGAACACTGAAGCTTTCTTT	CASSEGTRGNTEAFF	TRBV6-1	TRBJ1-1	NA	NA
TGTGCCAGCAGCAGTGACAGGGAGACTGAGCAGTTCTTC	CASSSDRETEQFF	TRBV5-4	TRBJ2-1	NA	TRBD1
TGTGCCAGCAAGACCCCGGGGGATTCACCCCTCCACTTT	CASKTPGDSPLHF	TRBV19	TRBJ1-6	NA	NA
TGTGCCAGCAGCTTTGGTGACAATCAGCCCCAGCATTTT	CASSFGDNQPQHF	TRBV7-9	TRBJ1-5	few	NA
TGTGCCAGCAGTCGCCACAGGGGTATAAGCAATCAGCCCCAGCATTTT	CASSRHRGISNQPQHF	TRBV28	TRBJ1-5	NA	TRBD1
TGTGCCAGCAGCACTCGACAGGGAAGGGAGACCCAGTACTTC	CASSTRQGRETQYF	TRBV7-2	TRBJ2-5	NA	TRBD1
TGCGCCAGCAGTCAGGATATGACAGGGCCTAGCAATCAGCCCCAGCATTTT	CASSQDMTGPSNQPQHF	TRBV10-1	TRBJ1-5	NA	TRBD1
TGCGCCAGCAGCTTGAGGCCCCCGGGACAGAACTACGAGCAGTACTTC	CASSLRPPGQNYEQYF	TRBV5-1	TRBJ2-7	NA	TRBD1
TGTGCCAGTAGTATTTACCGACTAGATGGATACAATGAGCAGTTCTTC	CASSIYRLDGYNEQFF	TRBV19	TRBJ2-1	NA	NA
TGTGCCAGCAGCTTAGAGACAGTTGAAGCTTTCTTT	CASSLETVEAFF	TRBV7-2	TRBJ1-1	once	NA
TGCGCCAGCAGCTTGGAGTTGGTGGAGTTATTGGAGCCCCAGCATTTT	CASSLELVELLEPQHF	TRBV5-1	TRBJ1-5	NA	NA
TGCGCCAGCAGCTTAAACAGGGGAGGCTACACCTTC	CASSLNRGGYTF	TRBV5-1	TRBJ1-2	few	TRBD1
TGTGCCAGCAGTTACCTACGGGCGAACACTGAAGCTTTCTTT	CASSYLRANTEAFF	TRBV6-5	TRBJ1-1	NA	NA
TGTGCCAGCACACGCGGACCTAGCACAGATACGCAGTATTTT	CASTRGPSTDTQYF	TRBV2	TRBJ2-3	NA	NA
TGTGCCAGCACAACGCTGAGCTCCTACAATGAGCAGTTCTTC	CASTTLSSYNEQFF	TRBV6-6	TRBJ2-1	NA	NA
TGTGCCAGCACCGGACAGTTCCGCACAGATACGCAGTATTTT	CASTGQFRTDTQYF	TRBV5-6	TRBJ2-3	NA	NA
TGTGCCAGCAGCTTAGGACTAGCGGGAGCCCCCTACGAGCAGTACTTC	CASSLGLAGAPYEQYF	TRBV7-2	TRBJ2-7	NA	TRBD2